These 5 T cell receptor beta chains came from one sample sequenced in a study of blood T cell repertoires in COVID-19 (dated by TCRdb to about 2020). To prepare the library, the immunoSEQ multiplex PCR assay was applied. Drawn from immuneACCESS, this table holds only the in-frame rearrangements with V and J called that TCRdb kept. Clones are partly lost; checked studies trace under half to an unresolved V gene and leave the rest unexplained. For this sample the table gives roughly 290,000 clones, of which around 85% were detected only once. The biggest ten clones account for 2% to 2.5% of the sample. Specimen: peripheral blood. The receptors originated from a woman in her thirties who had recovered from COVID-19.

The chain uses TRBV6-5 and TRBJ2-1, with TRBD1 identical over 9 bases. V was pared by 7 bases and J by 4 bases, with 8 bases of the junction left unmatched. The CDR3 has 15 residues. In germline, CDR1 is MNHEY, CDR2 SVGAGI. The CDR3 region is CASTYSGTGYNEQFF. CDR3 DNA sequence: TGTGCCAGCACCTACTCAGGGACAGGGTACAATGAGCAGTTCTTC.

In this sample, this clone turned up once. J is TRBJ2-5 and V is TRBV15; the D gene is possibly TRBD2 (5 bases). Per the germline V gene, CDR1 is LNHNV and CDR2 is YYDKDF (reference sequence). Trimming pared 4 bases from V and 1 base from J, leaving 7 bases between. This CDR3 region has 13 residues. The DNA for the CDR3 is TGTGCCACCAGCACCGGACTCCAAGAGACCCAGTACTTC. Translating gives CATSTGLQETQYF.

The gene calls are TRBV9 and TRBJ2-5, with D perhaps TRBD2 (6 bases). In germline, CDR1 is SGDLS, CDR2 YYNGEE. The length of the CDR3 is 13 residues. The V gene lost 2 bases and the J gene lost 2 bases, with 7 bases spanning the gap. CDR3 in DNA: TGTGCCAGCAGCGTTAGCGGTCAAGAGACCCAGTACTTC. Translation gives CASSVSGQETQYF.

This chain joins TRBV25-1 and TRBJ2-2, with TRBD1 as a possible D gene (6 bases). The V gene lost 4 bases and the J gene lost 1 base, with 16 bases spanning the gap. CDR1 and CDR2 (germline): MGHDK, SYGVNS. The CDR3 contains 17 residues. CDR3 nucleotides: TGTGCCAGCAGTGCCTCCACAGGGAATGGGAACACCGGGGAGCTGTTTTTT. It yields the protein CASSASTGNGNTGELFF.

The chain is built from TRBV24-1 and TRBJ2-1; a possible D gene is TRBD2 (6 bases). V was pared by 4 bases and J by 7 bases, with 22 bases between. This CDR3 is 17 amino acids long. From germline, CDR1 is KGHDR and CDR2 SFDVKD. CDR3 bases: TGTGCCACCAGTGAGGGGGGACTGAGTTACTTCCGGAATGAGCAGTTCTTC. Protein sequence: CATSEGGLSYFRNEQFF.